The 25 T cell receptor beta chains listed next were all sequenced from one sample in a study of human T cells and chemical hapten exposure. The sample's time point: patch test 2, 6 weeks after DPC sensitization. Treatment denoted: therapeutic diphenylcyclopropenone sensitization with weekly scalp DPC. MiXCR, run by TCRdb on the RACE reads, gives a single entry per CDR3 protein. The sample includes about 140,000 distinct CDR3 sequences, roughly 12% of them seen just once. Material: whole blood, obtained in connection with sensitization to the hapten diphenylcyclopropenone (DPC). The receptors here all came from a woman aged 50 to 60 with alopecia areata. Some clones in this sample may be carry-over from other donors' samples.

The sample holds a few counts of this clonotype. J is TRBJ2-7 and V is TRBV10-3; D might be TRBD1 (6 bases). With 4 bases removed from V and 3 bases from J, the gap between germline ends came to 10 bases. From germline, CDR1 is ENHRY and CDR2 SYGVKD. The CDR3 is 13 residues long. CDR3 nucleotides: TGTGCCATCAGTGGAGGACAGAACTACGAGCAGTACTTC. The encoded protein is CAISGGQNYEQYF.

The genes are TRBV12-3 or TRBV12-4 and TRBJ2-2; TRBD2 matches 8 bases. The CDR3 spans 15 residues. V lost 5 bases to trimming and J lost 6 bases; unmatched junction nucleotides: 8. CDR3 sequence: CASSPRTSQAGELFF. CDR3 coding DNA: TGTGCCAGCAGTCCAAGGACTAGCCAGGCCGGGGAGCTGTTTTTT.

CDR3 loop: CASSGQLAGTDGEQFF. CDR3 sequence (DNA): TGTGCCAGCAGCGGACAACTAGCGGGAACGGACGGTGAGCAGTTCTTC. This rearrangement joins TRBV9 to TRBJ2-1; 10 nucleotides line up with TRBD2. CDR1 and CDR2 from the germline V gene are SGDLS and YYNGEE. V lost 3 bases and J lost 9; bases outside the gene matches: 12. The CDR3 length is 16 residues. The whole variable domain, remainder taken from reference TRBV9 and TRBJ2-1, is DSGVTQTPKHLITATGQRVTLRCSPRSGDLSVYWYQQSLDQGLQFLIQYYNGEERAKGNILERFSAQQFPDLHSELNLSSLELGDSALYFCASSGQLAGTDGEQFFGPGTRLTVL.

This clonotype was detected ten times or more. This chain joins TRBV5-1 and TRBJ2-7, with D uncertain. The germline V and J ends were trimmed by 7 bases and 0 bases, with 11 bases remaining between them. Germline assignment: CDR1 SGHRS and CDR2 YFSETQ. CDR3 length: 13 amino acids. In DNA form, the CDR3 reads TGCGCCAGCGGTCAGTCCTACTCCTACGAGCAGTACTTC. Its protein product is CASGQSYSYEQYF.

In this sample, this clonotype turned up a few times. This chain links TRBV4-1 with TRBJ2-7; 7 nucleotides align to TRBD1. V lost 3 bases and J lost 7; bases outside the gene matches: 9. Germline V gene lookup returns CDR1 MGHRA and CDR2 YSYEKL. The length of the CDR3 is 14 residues. CDR3 DNA: TGCGCCAGCAGCCAGGACCCCCGACAGGGAGAGCAGTACTTC. Amino acids: CASSQDPRQGEQYF.

About this clonotype itself: Just one base apart from a much larger clone, this may be a read error. This chain links TRBV7-2 with TRBJ1-4; 7 positions agree with TRBD1. In germline, CDR1 is SGHTA, CDR2 FQGNSA. V shed 2 bases and J 8 bases; nucleotides not matched to a gene: 2. The CDR3 loop spans 13 amino acids. The CDR3 loop is CASSLQGQEKLFF. The CDR3 coding sequence is TGTGCCAGCAGCTTACAGGGACAGGAAAAACTGTTTTTT.

This clonotype came up many times. J is TRBJ2-2 and V is TRBV7-3, with 7 bases identical to TRBD2. Germline V gene lookup returns CDR1 SGHTA and CDR2 FQGTGA. The CDR3 spans 15 residues. Unmatched junction bases numbered 11, after V lost 7 bases and J lost 6 bases. In DNA, the CDR3 is TGTGCCAGCACCCTAAGTGGACTAGTCGCCGGGGAGCTGTTTTTT. This translates into CASTLSGLVAGELFF.

This clonotype came up a few times. The chain couples TRBV6-5 to TRBJ1-1, with D hard to call. The germline V gene has CDR1 MNHEY and CDR2 SVGAGI. The CDR3 covers 12 residues. The V end was cut by 1 base, the J end by 6 bases, with 6 bases between. CDR3 protein: CASSYFRAEAFF. CDR3 bases: TGTGCCAGCAGTTACTTTCGGGCTGAAGCTTTCTTT.

This clonotype was counted between two and nine times. This chain joins TRBV10-3 and TRBJ1-2; D not resolved. V lost 5 bases, J lost 7 bases, and 8 bases lay in between. The CDR3 spans 11 residues. Germline V gives CDR1 ENHRY, CDR2 SYGVKD. CDR3 sequence: CAISHAAGYTF. CDR3 DNA: TGTGCCATCAGTCATGCCGCTGGCTACACCTTC.

This clonotype was seen a handful of times. The chain is built from TRBV24-1 and TRBJ2-3, with TRBD2 identical over 8 bases. The CDR3 runs 15 residues. The trim removed 0 bases at V and 6 bases at J, leaving 4 bases unmatched. CDR1 KGHDR and CDR2 SFDVKD come from the germline V gene. CDR3 sequence: CATSDLREGLDTQYF. The CDR3 DNA sequence: TGTGCCACCAGTGATTTGCGGGAGGGTCTGGATACGCAGTATTTT.

The chain links TRBV4-2 to TRBJ1-3; D is uncertain. CDR1 and CDR2 (germline): LGHNA, YNFKEQ. The germline V and J ends were trimmed by 0 bases and 0 bases, with 12 bases remaining between them. The CDR3 is 17 residues long. The CDR3 region has the DNA TGTGCCAGCAGCCAAGATGTGGGCTGGGGCTCTGGAAACACCATATATTTT. Its protein product is CASSQDVGWGSGNTIYF.

The table lists this clonotype with a few counts. The chain uses TRBV28 and TRBJ2-1; possible D gene TRBD2, 5 bases. The CDR3 is 22 residues long. Trimming removed 1 base from V and 8 bases from J, with 36 bases in between. CDR1 is MDHEN, CDR2 SYDVKM, per germline. In DNA form, the CDR3 reads TGTGCCAGCAGTTTATTCTCCTGGCGGCAGAGGGAGTTGGTTTGGGTTTCCCATGAGCAGTTCTTC. It is translated as CASSLFSWRQRELVWVSHEQFF.

Ten or more counts support this clonotype. The V and J genes are TRBV11-1 and TRBJ2-1, with D perhaps matching TRBD2 (6 bases). The CDR3 runs to 14 residues. Trimming shortened V by 5 bases and J by 8 bases, and 16 bases separated the two germline ends. Germline V gives CDR1 SGHAT, CDR2 FQDESV (reference sequence). The CDR3 coding sequence is TGTGCCAGCAGCCTTAGGAGGGCAAGGGATGAGCAGTTCTTC. It codes for CASSLRRARDEQFF.

Many counts were recorded for this clonotype. The V and J genes are TRBV7-2 and TRBJ2-3; unclear D gene. V was trimmed by 0 bases and J by 2 bases, leaving 3 bases between them. The CDR3 has 13 residues. The germline CDR1 and CDR2 sequences are SGHTA and FQGNSA. CDR3 in amino acids: CASSLANTDTQYF. In DNA, the CDR3 is TGTGCCAGCAGCTTAGCTAACACAGATACGCAGTATTTT.

In its sample, this clonotype was seen many times. This chain uses TRBV6-5 with TRBJ1-1, with TRBD1 identical over 7 bases. The CDR3 sequence is 13 residues long. V was pared by 7 bases and J by 4 bases, with 6 bases of the junction left unmatched. Germline lookup yields CDR1 MNHEY and CDR2 SVGAGI. This chain's CDR3 is CASIRQGSTEAFF. For the CDR3, the DNA is TGTGCCAGCATCCGACAGGGCAGCACTGAAGCTTTCTTT.

This clonotype was picked up a small number of times. The chain carries TRBV5-4 and TRBJ2-2, with D unclear. The CDR3 is made up of 15 amino acids. V was trimmed by 0 bases and J by 2 bases, leaving 8 bases between them. Germline-derived CDR1 and CDR2 are SGHNT and YYREEE (reference sequence). The CDR3 reads CASSLELSNTGELFF. CDR3 sequence (DNA): TGTGCCAGCAGCTTGGAACTCTCCAACACCGGGGAGCTGTTTTTT. Based on the CDR3 plus reference TRBV5-4 and TRBJ2-2, the full variable domain is ETGVTQSPTHLIKTRGQQVTLRCSSQSGHNTVSWYQQALGQGPQFIFQYYREEENGRGNFPPRFSGLQFPNYSSELNVNALELDDSALYLCASSLELSNTGELFFGEGSRLTVL.

The sample holds a few counts of this clonotype. V is TRBV20-1 and J is TRBJ2-7; 10 nucleotides align to TRBD2. V shed 0 bases and J 5 bases; nucleotides not matched to a gene: 7. In germline, CDR1 is DFQATT, CDR2 SNEGSKA (reference sequence). The CDR3 extends over 15 amino acids. This CDR3 is CSARDPLAGDDEQYF. The DNA for the CDR3 is TGCAGTGCTAGAGATCCCCTAGCGGGAGATGACGAGCAGTACTTC.

In its sample, this clonotype was seen a few times. The CDR3 region is CASSYGTSGTDTQYF. As DNA, the CDR3 is TGTGCCAGCAGTTACGGGACTAGCGGCACAGATACGCAGTATTTT. This chain uses TRBV28 with TRBJ2-3; 10 bases map to TRBD2. Trimming took 4 bases from V and 1 from J; bases not matched to a gene: 2. Germline V gene sequence: CDR1 MDHEN, CDR2 SYDVKM. This CDR3 spans 15 amino acids.

This clonotype was seen at least ten times. The chain carries TRBV7-8 and TRBJ2-5; weak D call: TRBD2 (5 bases). V lost 4 bases, J lost 4 bases, and 13 bases lay in between. The CDR3 loop spans 14 amino acids. Germline loops: CDR1 SGHVS, CDR2 FQNEAQ. The CDR3 region is CASSSRLPRETQYF. In DNA, the CDR3 is TGTGCCAGCAGCTCCCGACTACCTCGAGAGACCCAGTACTTC.

The J gene is TRBJ2-6, the V gene TRBV5-1; 7 bases agree with TRBD1. V was clipped by 4 bases and J by 1 base; unmatched bases: 5. The CDR3 contains 16 residues. Germline values: CDR1 SGHRS, CDR2 YFSETQ. This chain's CDR3 is CASSEPTGSGANVLTF. In DNA form, the CDR3 reads TGCGCCAGCAGCGAACCGACAGGGTCTGGGGCCAACGTCCTGACTTTC. Variable domain in full (rest from reference TRBV5-1 and TRBJ2-6): KAGVTQTPRYLIKTRGQQVTLSCSPISGHRSVSWYQQTPGQGLQFLFEYFSETQRNKGNFPGRFSGRQFSNSRSEMNVSTLELGDSALYLCASSEPTGSGANVLTFGAGSRLTVL.

This clonotype was recorded at least ten times. The chain uses TRBV11-3 and TRBJ2-7, with 11 bases lining up with TRBD2. Trimming took 6 bases from V and 3 from J; bases not matched to a gene: 4. Germline lookup yields CDR1 SGHNT and CDR2 YENEEA. This CDR3 has 14 amino acids. CDR3 DNA sequence: TGTGCCAGCAGTCTAGCGGGAGGTGGCTACGAGCAGTACTTC. Its protein is CASSLAGGGYEQYF. Combining the CDR3 with reference TRBV11-3 and TRBJ2-7 gives the whole variable domain EAGVVQSPRYKIIEKKQPVAFWCNPISGHNTLYWYLQNLGQGPELLIRYENEEAVDDSQLPKDRFSAERLKGVDSTLKIQPAELGDSAVYLCASSLAGGGYEQYFGPGTRLTVT.

This chain links TRBV20-1 with TRBJ1-3; D perhaps matches TRBD1 (5 bases). The CDR3 totals 17 residues. Per germline, CDR1 DFQATT and CDR2 SNEGSKA (reference sequence). Trimming stripped 1 base from V and 1 base from J, with 17 bases between. The CDR3 loop is CSARALLGGGSGNTIYF. CDR3 coding DNA: TGCAGTGCTAGAGCCTTGCTGGGTGGGGGTTCTGGAAACACCATATATTTT.

This clonotype showed up many times. This chain connects TRBV28 to TRBJ2-2; D uncertain. Trimming cost V 6 bases and J 6 bases, with 5 bases left between them. CDR1 MDHEN and CDR2 SYDVKM come from the germline V gene. The CDR3 has 11 amino acids. CDR3 nucleotide sequence: TGTGCCAGCAGAACCTCCGGGGAGCTGTTTTTT. Residues: CASRTSGELFF.

In this sample, this clonotype turned up many times. The gene calls are TRBV4-1 and TRBJ2-5, with 9 bases lining up with TRBD2. The CDR3 consists of 15 residues. The germline gives CDR1 MGHRA, CDR2 YSYEKL. V lost 3 bases and J lost 5; bases outside the gene matches: 7. The CDR3, as DNA: TGCGCCAGCAGCCAGTCTAGCGGGATGTTGGAGACCCAGTACTTC. This codes for CASSQSSGMLETQYF.

V usage is TRBV20-1 and J usage is TRBJ2-7, with a tentative D call TRBD1 (6 bases). Germline V lookup: CDR1 DFQATT, CDR2 SNEGSKA (reference sequence). With 0 bases removed from V and 0 bases from J, the gap between germline ends came to 12 bases. The CDR3 consists of 15 residues. The CDR3 DNA follows: TGCAGTGCTAGAGATATGCGGACAGTCTCCTACGAGCAGTACTTC. Translating it yields CSARDMRTVSYEQYF.